These 3 T cell receptor beta chains originate from one sample sequenced in a study of blood T cell repertoires in COVID-19. TCRdb keeps only in-frame clones here, not all; method: immunoSEQ multiplex PCR. The sample contains some 29,000 clones, roughly 87% of which appear only once. Input material: peripheral blood. These receptor sequences come from a human donor in a cohort sampled during active COVID-19.

The CDR3 sequence is CASSPLADLYEQYF. In nucleotides, the CDR3 is TGTGCCAGCAGCCCTCTAGCGGACCTCTACGAGCAGTACTTC. This chain links TRBV28 with TRBJ2-7, with 7 bases identical to TRBD2. The V gene's germline CDR1 is MDHEN and CDR2 SYDVKM. The CDR3 has 14 amino acids. V lost 6 bases, J lost 3 bases, and 8 bases stayed unmatched. The variable domain in full, with the rest retrieved from reference TRBV28 and TRBJ2-7, is DVKVTQSSRYLVKRTGEKVFLECVQDMDHENMFWYRQDPGLGLRLIYFSYDVKMKEKGDIPEGYSVSREKKERFSLILESASTNQTSMYLCASSPLADLYEQYFGPGTRLTVT.

This chain links TRBV27 with TRBJ2-1, with 9 bases that match TRBD1. Germline lookup yields CDR1 MNHEY and CDR2 SMNVEV (reference sequence). The CDR3 sequence is 17 residues long. Trimming cost V 5 bases and J 0 bases; bases outside gene matches: 8. The chain's CDR3 is CASSLTAGQGSYNEQFF. The CDR3 region has the DNA TGTGCCAGCAGTCTCACAGCGGGACAGGGCTCCTACAATGAGCAGTTCTTC.

V and J are TRBV5-4 and TRBJ1-1, with D hard to call. The CDR3 is 13 amino acids. Per the germline V gene, CDR1 is SGHNT and CDR2 is YYREEE (reference sequence). The V end was cut by 4 bases, the J end by 5 bases, with 12 bases between. The CDR3 DNA follows: TGTGCCAGCAGCCTAAGCGGGAGGACTGAAGCTTTCTTT. Translating gives CASSLSGRTEAFF. The full variable domain, its missing parts supplied by reference TRBV5-4 and TRBJ1-1, is ETGVTQSPTHLIKTRGQQVTLRCSSQSGHNTVSWYQQALGQGPQFIFQYYREEENGRGNFPPRFSGLQFPNYSSELNVNALELDDSALYLCASSLSGRTEAFFGQGTRLTVV.